This entry lists 25 T cell receptor beta chains sequenced from one sample in a study of CD8+ T cells in alopecia areata. The treatment denotes: oral pan-JAK inhibitor, 5-10 mg twice daily. Once RNA had been extracted, it was reverse transcribed into cDNA to act as the sequencing template. Only in-frame clones appear in the TCRdb table, and some are missing; sequencing was by immunoSEQ multiplex PCR. The table records 140,000 to 150,000 clones, 45% to 60% of them present only once. This sample comprised CD8+ T cells sorted from blood, obtained at week 4, from a patient treated with tofacitinib. Receptor source: a human donor with alopecia areata.

The chain links TRBV27 to TRBJ2-5; D uncertain. The V gene lost 5 bases and the J gene lost 3 bases, with 10 bases spanning the gap. The germline CDR1 and CDR2 sequences are MNHEY and SMNVEV (reference sequence). The CDR3 sequence is 13 residues long. CDR3 DNA sequence: TGTGCCAGCAGTGACGACCCGGAAGAGACCCAGTACTTC. Amino acid sequence: CASSDDPEETQYF.

This chain links TRBV29-1 with TRBJ1-1; TRBD1 agrees at 7 bases. The CDR3 is 15 residues long. Losses at the gene ends were 5 bases for V and 0 bases for J; bases not matched to a gene: 9. The germline gives CDR1 SQVTM, CDR2 ANQGSEA. CDR3 nucleotides: TGCAGCGTTTGGGTGCCCGGGACAGTGAACACTGAAGCTTTCTTT. This codes for CSVWVPGTVNTEAFF.

This clone was seen just once. The chain couples TRBV19 to TRBJ1-1; tentatively, D is TRBD1 (5 bases). V dropped 10 bases and J dropped 1 base, with 10 bases sitting between them. This CDR3 comprises 12 residues. The germline V gene has CDR1 LNHDA and CDR2 SQIVND (reference sequence). The CDR3 region has the DNA TGTGCCACTAACGACAGGAACACTGAAGCTTTCTTT. This sequence encodes CATNDRNTEAFF.

The chain joins TRBV4-1 to TRBJ2-7; D perhaps matches TRBD1 (6 bases). The CDR3 length is 13 residues. The V gene lost 3 bases and the J gene lost 6 bases, with 12 bases spanning the gap. Looked up from germline, CDR1 is MGHRA and CDR2 is YSYEKL. The CDR3 sequence: CASSQHRVGEQYF. The CDR3, as DNA: TGCGCCAGCAGCCAGCACAGGGTGGGCGAGCAGTACTTC.

This chain connects TRBV6-5 to TRBJ1-2, with 9 bases matching TRBD1. Germline assignment: CDR1 MNHEY and CDR2 SVGAGI. Losses at the gene ends were 2 bases for V and 7 bases for J; bases not matched to a gene: 8. The CDR3 totals 15 residues. Here the CDR3 DNA reads TGTGCCAGCAGTTACCAGGGGACAGGGCTCCGTGGCTACACCTTC. Its protein product is CASSYQGTGLRGYTF.

Only a few counts were recorded for this clone. Here the CDR3 reads CASSFGRSYEQYF. The DNA for the CDR3 is TGTGCCAGCAGTTTCGGTCGGTCCTACGAGCAGTACTTC. The chain carries TRBV27 and TRBJ2-7; D is ambiguous. The V gene's germline CDR1 is MNHEY and CDR2 SMNVEV (reference sequence). V was clipped by 3 bases and J by 1 base, with 7 bases between them. This CDR3 has 13 residues.

This rearrangement joins TRBV9 to TRBJ2-1; unclear D gene. The V end was cut by 5 bases, the J end by 0 bases, with 3 bases between. The CDR3 is 12 amino acids. Germline CDR1 SGDLS, CDR2 YYNGEE. CDR3 DNA sequence: TGTGCCAGCAGGAGCTCCTACAATGAGCAGTTCTTC. Its translation is CASRSSYNEQFF. The whole variable domain, remainder taken from reference TRBV9 and TRBJ2-1, is DSGVTQTPKHLITATGQRVTLRCSPRSGDLSVYWYQQSLDQGLQFLIQYYNGEERAKGNILERFSAQQFPDLHSELNLSSLELGDSALYFCASRSSYNEQFFGPGTRLTVL.

V usage is TRBV29-1 and J usage is TRBJ1-1; 8 bases map to TRBD1. Germline V gene data show CDR1 as SQVTM and CDR2 as ANQGSEA. The CDR3 is 15 amino acids. Losses at the gene ends were 0 bases for V and 5 bases for J; bases not matched to a gene: 8. CDR3 sequence: CSVEDRDRRRTEAFF. The CDR3 nucleotides read TGCAGCGTTGAAGATCGGGACAGGCGGCGGACTGAAGCTTTCTTT.

The chain couples TRBV29-1 to TRBJ2-1; D call uncertain. V was pared by 5 bases and J by 7 bases, with 9 bases between. This CDR3 has 11 residues. Per the germline V gene, CDR1 is SQVTM and CDR2 is ANQGSEA. The CDR3: CSVYSRNEQFF. CDR3 in DNA: TGCAGCGTTTACTCAAGAAATGAGCAGTTCTTC.

The J gene is TRBJ2-7, the V gene TRBV30, with 11 bases aligning to TRBD1. Trimming removed 2 bases from V and 4 bases from J; junction bases left unmatched: 7. The germline V gene has CDR1 GTSNPN and CDR2 SVGIG (reference sequence). The CDR3 loop spans 15 amino acids. The CDR3 protein is CAWSLPRDRGYEQYF. For the CDR3, the DNA is TGTGCCTGGAGTTTACCGAGGGACAGGGGGTACGAGCAGTACTTC. Complete variable domain (other parts from reference TRBV30 and TRBJ2-7): SQTIHQWPATLVQPVGSPLSLECTVEGTSNPNLYWYRQAAGRGLQLLFYSVGIGQISSEVPQNLSASRPQDRQFILSSKKLLLSDSGFYLCAWSLPRDRGYEQYFGPGTRLTVT.

This clone was seen only a few times. This rearrangement joins TRBV4-3 to TRBJ2-2, with D maybe TRBD2 (5 bases). V shed 3 bases and J shed 1 base, with 9 bases lying between them. The CDR3 sequence is 15 residues long. Germline V gene lookup returns CDR1 LGHNA and CDR2 YSLEER. CDR3 loop: CASSQRARNTGELFF. As DNA, the CDR3 is TGCGCCAGCAGCCAGAGGGCCCGGAACACCGGGGAGCTGTTTTTT.

This clone was found a few times. The rearrangement uses TRBV6-1 and TRBJ1-5; D may be TRBD1 (5 bases). CDR3 size: 14 residues. Trimming left V 2 bases short and J 9 bases short, with 14 bases between. Germline V gene lookup returns CDR1 MNHNS and CDR2 SASEGT. CDR3 sequence (DNA): TGTGCCAGCAGTGAATTCCGGGGGGACCCGCCCCAGCATTTT. Encoded protein: CASSEFRGDPPQHF.

The chain carries TRBV7-6 and TRBJ2-2; TRBD1 aligns across 7 bases. There are 14 residues in the CDR3. Germline V gene sequence: CDR1 SGHVS, CDR2 FNYEAQ. The junction had 6 bases not matched to a gene; V was cut back by 5 bases and J by 6 bases. CDR3 in DNA: TGTGCCAGCAGCATCTTAGGACAGGCCGGGGAGCTGTTTTTT. Protein product: CASSILGQAGELFF.

The chain has TRBV5-5 and TRBJ2-7; the match to TRBD2 covers 9 bases. CDR1 and CDR2 (germline): SGHKS, YYEKEE (reference sequence). J gave up 6 bases and V 1 base, and 2 bases lay outside the gene matches. The CDR3 is made up of 13 amino acids. In DNA form, the CDR3 reads TGTGCCAGCAGCTTGTTAGCGGGGGTCGAGCAGTACTTC. Protein sequence: CASSLLAGVEQYF. The full variable domain, with the rest looked up from reference TRBV5-5 and TRBJ2-7, is DAGVTQSPTHLIKTRGQQVTLRCSPISGHKSVSWYQQVLGQGPQFIFQYYEKEERGRGNFPDRFSARQFPNYSSELNVNALLLGDSALYLCASSLLAGVEQYFGPGTRLTVT.

This chain joins TRBV29-1 and TRBJ1-2, with no clear D. CDR3 length: 15 residues. Germline-derived CDR1 and CDR2 are SQVTM and ANQGSEA. The V end was cut by 2 bases, the J end by 4 bases, with 17 bases between. In DNA, the CDR3 is TGCAGCGTTGAAACTCGCGGGGAACTCCGCTATGGCTACACCTTC. It translates to CSVETRGELRYGYTF.

The gene calls are TRBV30 and TRBJ1-2; maybe TRBD1 (6 bases). The V gene's germline CDR1 is GTSNPN and CDR2 SVGIG (reference sequence). V was shortened by 3 bases and J by 6 bases, with 20 bases between the two germline ends. The CDR3 loop spans 15 amino acids. This CDR3 is CAWRGMGGGSHGYTF. The CDR3 region has the DNA TGTGCCTGGAGGGGAATGGGGGGCGGTAGTCATGGCTACACCTTC.

The chain employs TRBV6-5 and TRBJ2-3; tentatively, D is TRBD1 or TRBD2 (5 bases each). Deletions cut 2 bases from V and 3 bases from J, with 6 bases between. Germline CDR1 MNHEY, CDR2 SVGAGI. This CDR3 is 13 amino acids long. CDR3 residues: CASSYEGTDTQYF. The CDR3 bases are TGTGCCAGCAGTTACGAGGGGACAGATACGCAGTATTTT.

This clone was counted only a few times. The chain recombines TRBV11-2 with TRBJ1-2; D unresolved. Germline CDR1 SGHAT, CDR2 FQNNGV. CDR3 size: 14 residues. The V end lost 4 bases, the J end lost 6 bases, and 15 bases lay between the germline ends. The CDR3 here is CASSSYRAPHGYTF. The CDR3 DNA sequence: TGTGCCAGCAGCTCCTACCGGGCTCCGCATGGCTACACCTTC.

This clone was recorded at least ten times. This chain connects TRBV19 to TRBJ1-1; possibly TRBD1 for D (5 bases). This CDR3 region has 14 residues. V dropped 3 bases and J dropped 0 bases, with 8 bases sitting between them. The germline V gene has CDR1 LNHDA and CDR2 SQIVND (reference sequence). The CDR3 DNA reads TGTGCCAGTAGTATGGGGCGTTTGAACACTGAAGCTTTCTTT. Protein: CASSMGRLNTEAFF.

The genes are TRBV13 and TRBJ2-5, with a possible D match to TRBD1 (5 bases). V was trimmed by 0 bases and J by 11 bases, leaving 7 bases between them. Germline CDR1 is PRHDT and CDR2 is FYEKMQ (reference sequence). The CDR3 covers 11 residues. The CDR3 DNA reads as TGTGCCAGCAGCTTAGGCAGGGAACAGTACTTC. Its translation is CASSLGREQYF. The complete variable domain, with remaining parts taken from reference TRBV13 and TRBJ2-5, reads AAGVIQSPRHLIKEKRETATLKCYPIPRHDTVYWYQQGPGQDPQFLISFYEKMQSDKGSIPDRFSAQQFSDYHSELNMSSLELGDSALYFCASSLGREQYFGPGTRLLVL.

This chain links TRBV5-6 with TRBJ2-7; possibly TRBD1 for D (6 bases). This CDR3 has 13 amino acids. Germline-derived CDR1 and CDR2 are SGHDT and YYEEEE. V was pared by 2 bases and J by 8 bases, with 14 bases between. In nucleotides, the CDR3 is TGTGCCAGCAGCTTTGGGGACACTACGAAGCAGTACTTC. It yields the protein CASSFGDTTKQYF.

CDR3 sequence: CAWTAMGQPQHF. In DNA form, the CDR3 reads TGTGCCTGGACAGCGATGGGCCAGCCCCAGCATTTT. J is TRBJ1-5 and V is TRBV30, with D hard to call. Germline V gene sequence: CDR1 GTSNPN, CDR2 SVGIG (reference sequence). This CDR3 has 12 amino acids. Trimming pared 4 bases from V and 7 bases from J, leaving 11 bases between. Full variable domain (remainder filled in from reference TRBV30 and TRBJ1-5): SQTIHQWPATLVQPVGSPLSLECTVEGTSNPNLYWYRQAAGRGLQLLFYSVGIGQISSEVPQNLSASRPQDRQFILSSKKLLLSDSGFYLCAWTAMGQPQHFGDGTRLSIL.

The rearrangement joins TRBV9 to TRBJ1-2; D is uncertain. The CDR3 contains 13 residues. V was shortened by 4 bases and J by 4 bases, with 11 bases between the two germline ends. Germline V gene sequence: CDR1 SGDLS, CDR2 YYNGEE. In nucleotides, the CDR3 is TGTGCCAGCAGCACGGCCCCGATCTATGGCTACACCTTC. Its protein is CASSTAPIYGYTF.

The chain couples TRBV13 to TRBJ1-2, with unresolved D. Germline loops: CDR1 PRHDT, CDR2 FYEKMQ (reference sequence). V was trimmed by 0 bases and J by 6 bases, leaving 17 bases between them. CDR3 length: 16 residues. The CDR3 nucleotides are TGTGCCAGCAGCTTAGGCGCGCGGGGAGCGTTAAATGGCTACACCTTC. The encoded protein is CASSLGARGALNGYTF.

The table lists this clone with a count of one. This sequence joins TRBV27 and TRBJ2-3, with D possibly TRBD2 on 6 matching bases. There are 17 residues in the CDR3. CDR1 is MNHEY, CDR2 SMNVEV, per germline (reference sequence). Trimming shortened V by 5 bases and J by 2 bases, and 20 bases separated the two germline ends. The CDR3 reads CASSPTHPGLPTDTQYF. The CDR3 coding sequence is TGTGCCAGCAGTCCCACTCACCCGGGACTCCCCACAGATACGCAGTATTTT.